A single sample gave rise to the 9 T cell receptor beta chains below, sequenced in a study of cytomegalovirus exposure and HLA in healthy donors. PCR employed 60 Vbeta and 13 Jbeta primers. Produced via immunoSEQ multiplex PCR; TCRdb's table is partial and in-frame only. Among about 160,000 clones listed, 79% were seen once. Source material: PBMCs. The source is a man in his fifties or sixties in good health and CMV-seropositive.

This chain connects TRBV5-4 to TRBJ2-2; 7 bases are a match to TRBD1. J was trimmed by 6 bases and V by 7 bases; bases with no gene match: 9. This CDR3 has 14 residues. CDR1 and CDR2 (germline): SGHNT, YYREEE (reference sequence). The CDR3 sequence: CASDIDTGAGELFF. For the CDR3, the DNA is TGTGCCAGCGATATCGATACAGGGGCCGGGGAGCTGTTTTTT.

The chain uses TRBV5-6 and TRBJ1-4; D is uncertain. There are 14 residues in the CDR3. V was clipped by 3 bases and J by 8 bases, with 14 bases between them. The germline V gene has CDR1 SGHDT and CDR2 YYEEEE. DNA for the CDR3: TGTGCCAGCAGCTCCGCGATACTATGGGAAAAACTGTTTTTT. Encoded protein: CASSSAILWEKLFF.

This clone was counted a few times. Other DNA sequences in the same sample also yield this CDR3. The V gene is TRBV4-1, the J gene TRBJ2-7; a weak D match, TRBD2 (6 bases). In germline, CDR1 is MGHRA, CDR2 YSYEKL. This CDR3 is 15 amino acids long. Trimming removed 1 base from V and 0 bases from J, with 10 bases in between. The CDR3 here is CASSQGRGSSYEQYF. In DNA, the CDR3 is TGCGCCAGCAGCCAAGGGAGGGGCAGCTCCTACGAGCAGTACTTC.

This chain links TRBV2 with TRBJ2-7; 9 bases line up with TRBD1. Unmatched junction bases numbered 6, after V lost 5 bases and J lost 1 base. Germline CDR1 reads SNHLY; CDR2 reads FYNNEI. The CDR3 runs 15 residues. CDR3 sequence reads: CASSSDRGESYEQYF. The CDR3 DNA reads as TGTGCCAGCAGTTCGGACAGGGGCGAGTCCTACGAGCAGTACTTC.

The gene calls are TRBV18 and TRBJ2-5, with D possibly matching TRBD1 (6 bases). CDR1 and CDR2 (germline): KGHSH, LQKENI. The length of the CDR3 is 16 residues. V shed 3 bases and J shed 5 bases, with 19 bases lying between them. CDR3 sequence (DNA): TGTGCCAGCTCACCCCGTCGTCCAGGGGCCGGGGAGACCCAGTACTTC. Its protein is CASSPRRPGAGETQYF.

The rearrangement joins TRBV7-6 to TRBJ2-7; D may be TRBD2 (5 bases). Germline CDR1 reads SGHVS; CDR2 reads FNYEAQ. Trimming took off 1 base at V and 6 bases at J, with 16 bases between the two ends. This CDR3 contains 15 residues. The CDR3 coding sequence is TGTGCCAGCAGCTTAGGGGAGTCCCAAGCCCCCGAGCAGTACTTC. Protein product: CASSLGESQAPEQYF.

This clone was counted a single time. The V call is TRBV9, the J call TRBJ2-5, with 8 nucleotides matching TRBD2. The end of the DNA fits TRBJ2-7 better, so the J call may be wrong. CDR3 length equals 15 residues. Germline values: CDR1 SGDLS, CDR2 YYNGEE. The CDR3 sequence is CASSLLAGPDYEQYF. In nucleotides, the CDR3 is TGTGCCAGCAGCTTATTAGCGGGACCCGACTACGAGCAGTACTTC.

V and J are TRBV15 and TRBJ1-5; the D gene is possibly TRBD1 (5 bases). Trimming stripped 0 bases from V and 7 bases from J, with 16 bases between. The CDR3 loop spans 16 amino acids. CDR1 is LNHNV, CDR2 YYDKDF, per germline (reference sequence). CDR3 nucleotides: TGTGCCACCAGCAGAGAAAAAGGGGCCGGAAAACAGCCCCAGCATTTT. Its translation: CATSREKGAGKQPQHF.

The V and J genes are TRBV7-8 and TRBJ2-1; D unclear. CDR1 is SGHVS, CDR2 FQNEAQ, per germline. The CDR3 is 12 residues long. V lost 0 bases and J lost 10, with 7 bases in between. For the CDR3, the DNA is TGTGCCAGCAGCTTAGCGCTTGGCGAGCAGTTCTTC. Translated: CASSLALGEQFF.